These 29 T cell receptor beta chains share one sample of origin, sequenced in a study of T cell repertoires in cytomegalovirus infection (dated by TCRdb to the late 2010s). Sequencing took place on an Illumina HiSeq 1500. The public reads were reprocessed in TCRdb via fastp at Q25 and MiXCR, keeping in-frame beta chains. Rows are combined by CDR3 protein, so each entry shows the most common genes and DNA. This sample comprises about 770,000 distinct CDR3 sequences, under 35% of them detected only once. The ten largest clones add up to less than 15% of the sample. The meaning of the sample's treatment or condition label: in vitro stimulation with specific CMV peptide epitopes to enrich CMV-specific T cells. For these TCRs, the target antigens are not known. This specimen consisted of cultured CD8+ T cells from PBMCs, obtained from culture after CMV antigen stimulation. These receptors were taken from a human donor in good health (CMV status not recorded). Some clones in this sample may be carry-over from other donors' samples.

The J gene is TRBJ2-1, the V gene TRBV15; D could derive from TRBD1 or TRBD2 (5 bases each). The CDR3 has 17 residues. V was shortened by 0 bases and J by 3 bases, with 15 bases between the two germline ends. From germline, CDR1 is LNHNV and CDR2 YYDKDF (reference sequence). CDR3 coding DNA: TGTGCCACCAGCAGAGATCTTGGGGGATGGAACTACAATGAGCAGTTCTTC. Amino acids: CATSRDLGGWNYNEQFF.

Only a few counts were recorded for this clonotype. The chain has TRBV3-1 and TRBJ2-7; 8 bases map to TRBD2. CDR3 size: 15 residues. Germline V gene data show CDR1 as LGHDT and CDR2 as YNNKEL (reference sequence). V dropped 4 bases and J dropped 2; count of bases not matched to a gene: 7. As DNA, the CDR3 is TGTGCCAGCAGCCTGGGGGCTAGCGGGCCCTACGAGCAGTACGTC. The encoded protein is CASSLGASGPYEQYV.

In its sample, this clonotype was seen a few times. The chain is built from TRBV19 and TRBJ2-5; TRBD1 matches 8 bases. This CDR3 is built from 15 residues. The germline V gene has CDR1 LNHDA and CDR2 SQIVND (reference sequence). V gave up 3 bases and J gave up 1 base; unmatched junction bases: 4. CDR3: CASSIWGTGQETQYF. For the CDR3, the DNA is TGTGCCAGTAGTATTTGGGGGACAGGCCAAGAGACCCAGTACTTC.

This clonotype was seen a single time. A read error may account for a junction end that differs from germline. This rearrangement joins TRBV6-2 or TRBV6-3 to TRBJ1-3; D uncertain. There are 15 residues in the CDR3. Germline CDR1 reads MNHEY; CDR2 reads SVGEGT. CDR3 in amino acids: CASSYDGYSGDTIYF. CDR3 in DNA: TGTGCCAGCAGTTACGACGGCTACTCTGGAGACACCATATATTTT.

The CDR3 loop is CASSFSGLAQPQHF. For the CDR3, the DNA is TGTGCCAGCAGTTTCTCTGGGTTGGCTCAGCCCCAGCATTTT. The V and J genes are TRBV27 and TRBJ1-5; no reliable D call. Trimming removed 3 bases from V and 6 bases from J, with 12 bases in between. The germline gives CDR1 MNHEY, CDR2 SMNVEV (reference sequence). The CDR3 covers 14 residues.

This clonotype was observed a few times. This chain joins TRBV27 and TRBJ2-7; TRBD2 matches 9 bases. The germline V gene has CDR1 MNHEY and CDR2 SMNVEV (reference sequence). CDR3 size: 14 residues. The V segment lost 3 bases and the J segment 5 bases; nucleotides outside the gene matches: 5. CDR3 sequence: CASSFLGLADEQYF. In DNA form, the CDR3 reads TGTGCCAGCAGTTTCCTGGGACTAGCAGACGAGCAGTACTTC.

V and J are TRBV4-1 and TRBJ2-3, with 10 positions matching TRBD2. With V trimmed by 3 bases and J by 2 bases, 5 bases remained unmatched. CDR3 length equals 16 residues. The germline CDR1 and CDR2 sequences are MGHRA and YSYEKL. The CDR3: CASSHGLADYTDTQYF. DNA for the CDR3: TGCGCCAGCAGCCACGGACTAGCGGACTACACAGATACGCAGTATTTT.

The chain combines TRBV5-4 with TRBJ2-3, with 9 bases lining up with TRBD2. This CDR3 is built from 15 residues. J lost 2 bases, V lost 3 bases, and 4 bases had no gene match. CDR1 and CDR2 from the germline V gene are SGHNT and YYREEE (reference sequence). The CDR3 DNA reads TGTGCCAGCAGCTCAGCTAGCGGGGTCACAGATACGCAGTATTTT. This codes for CASSSASGVTDTQYF.

This clonotype showed up just a few times. V is TRBV7-6 and J is TRBJ2-3; TRBD1 matches 9 bases. Trimming removed 2 bases from V and 6 bases from J; junction bases left unmatched: 15. CDR1 is SGHVS, CDR2 FNYEAQ, per germline. The CDR3 covers 18 residues. The CDR3: CASSLKGPGTGFLDTQYF. The CDR3 DNA is TGTGCCAGCAGCTTAAAGGGACCCGGGACAGGGTTTTTGGATACGCAGTATTTT.

This clonotype appeared many times. This chain uses TRBV19 with TRBJ1-5; D not certain. V was pared by 7 bases and J by 2 bases, with 15 bases between. The germline V gene encodes CDR1 LNHDA and CDR2 SQIVND (reference sequence). The CDR3 runs 15 residues. The CDR3 region is CASTRKSCCNQPQHF. The CDR3 DNA is TGTGCCAGTACCCGTAAGAGTTGTTGCAATCAGCCCCAGCATTTT.

This sequence joins TRBV20-1 and TRBJ1-6; D perhaps matches TRBD1 (6 bases). CDR3 length equals 15 residues. Germline CDR1 reads DFQATT; CDR2 reads SNEGSKA (reference sequence). The V and J ends lost 0 bases and 5 bases respectively, with 11 bases between them. The CDR3 loop is CSARDRGGHNSPLHF. CDR3 DNA sequence: TGCAGTGCTAGAGATCGTGGGGGGCATAATTCACCCCTCCACTTT.

The chain joins TRBV19 to TRBJ2-7; 8 bases agree with TRBD1. J gave up 6 bases and V 5 bases, and 15 bases lay outside the gene matches. Germline V CDR1 and CDR2: LNHDA, SQIVND (reference sequence). This CDR3 spans 16 amino acids. CDR3 DNA sequence: TGTGCCAGTAGTCCCGGACAGGGCGCCCGTGGCGGCGAGCAGTACTTC. Translating gives CASSPGQGARGGEQYF.

This clonotype occurred a few times. The chain links TRBV7-8 to TRBJ1-1; D is perhaps TRBD1 (6 bases). The CDR3 length is 15 residues. V was clipped by 2 bases and J by 0 bases, with 10 bases between them. Germline CDR1 and CDR2: SGHVS and FQNEAQ. The CDR3: CASSLYGQMNTEAFF. CDR3 coding DNA: TGTGCCAGCAGCTTATATGGACAGATGAACACTGAAGCTTTCTTT.

The CDR3 is CASRTRQVTFEGYTF. CDR3 coding DNA: TGTGCCAGCAGGACCCGACAGGTCACGTTTGAAGGCTACACCTTC. The chain couples TRBV6-1 to TRBJ1-2, with D maybe TRBD1 (6 bases). There are 15 residues in the CDR3. V was pared by 6 bases and J by 8 bases, with 22 bases between. Germline CDR1 MNHNS, CDR2 SASEGT.

At least ten counts were recorded for this clonotype. This chain connects TRBV7-6 to TRBJ2-1; D not certain. Germline assignment: CDR1 SGHVS and CDR2 FNYEAQ. The CDR3 totals 13 residues. V lost 5 bases to trimming and J lost 6 bases, with 11 bases between them. The CDR3 region has the DNA TGTGCCAGCAGCCCTGGGTCAGGCAATGAGCAGTTCTTC. This sequence encodes CASSPGSGNEQFF.

This clonotype has more than one count but fewer than ten. The J gene is TRBJ2-7, the V gene TRBV12-3 or TRBV12-4; D not certain. V lost 4 bases to trimming and J lost 4 bases, with 8 bases between them. This CDR3 region has 12 residues. DNA for the CDR3: TGTGCCAGCAGTTGGGAACGATACGAGCAGTACTTC. It translates to CASSWERYEQYF.

This clonotype was detected a few times. The CDR3 DNA is TGTGCCAGCAGTGAAGAGGGGACAGGGGCCTACGAGCAGTACTTC. Its protein product is CASSEEGTGAYEQYF. This rearrangement joins TRBV6-1 to TRBJ2-7, with TRBD1 matching 10 bases. This CDR3 is built from 15 residues. Germline CDR1 is MNHNS and CDR2 is SASEGT. Trimming cost V 1 base and J 2 bases; bases outside gene matches: 2.

The sample holds a few counts of this clonotype. V usage is TRBV5-1 and J usage is TRBJ2-2, with 8 bases aligning to TRBD2. Germline values: CDR1 SGHRS, CDR2 YFSETQ. The length of the CDR3 is 18 residues. The V segment lost 4 bases and the J segment 2 bases; nucleotides outside the gene matches: 13. This CDR3 is CASSPSGSGGANTGELFF. As DNA, the CDR3 is TGCGCCAGCAGCCCCAGCGGGAGCGGGGGAGCAAACACCGGGGAGCTGTTTTTT.

This clonotype was counted many times. CDR3 DNA sequence: TGTGCCAGCAGTGTTTTAGCGGGGGCCTACAATGAGCAGTTCTTC. Amino acid sequence: CASSVLAGAYNEQFF. J is TRBJ2-1 and V is TRBV6-1; 9 nucleotides agree with TRBD2. The CDR3 is 15 amino acids. Germline loops: CDR1 MNHNS, CDR2 SASEGT. V dropped 4 bases and J dropped 2; count of bases not matched to a gene: 3.

The chain carries TRBV6-6 and TRBJ2-1; D is perhaps TRBD2 (6 bases). The germline V gene has CDR1 MNHNY and CDR2 SVGAGI (reference sequence). V was clipped by 5 bases and J by 2 bases, with 13 bases between them. The CDR3 has 15 residues. The CDR3 loop is CASSPGLPTYNEQFF. The CDR3 nucleotides are TGTGCCAGCAGTCCGGGACTCCCCACCTACAATGAGCAGTTCTTC.

This clonotype was counted between two and nine times. The rearrangement links TRBV14 to TRBJ2-7; 9 positions agree with TRBD1. Germline lookup yields CDR1 SGHDN and CDR2 FVKESK. The CDR3 has 16 residues. J lost 5 bases, V lost 1 base, and 9 bases had no gene match. CDR3 nucleotides: TGTGCCAGCAGCCAAGCGCCGGGACAGGGCTTTGACGAGCAGTACTTC. It translates to CASSQAPGQGFDEQYF.

The chain joins TRBV9 to TRBJ2-3; perhaps TRBD2 as D (7 bases). The germline V gene encodes CDR1 SGDLS and CDR2 YYNGEE. The CDR3 runs 16 residues. With 4 bases removed from V and 2 bases from J, the gap between germline ends came to 17 bases. CDR3 sequence reads: CASSPTGGGPTDTQYF. The CDR3 DNA reads as TGTGCCAGCAGCCCAACGGGCGGGGGCCCCACAGATACGCAGTATTTT.

This clonotype was observed a handful of times. This chain links TRBV4-1 with TRBJ2-7, with D possibly being TRBD1 (5 bases). Per the germline V gene, CDR1 is MGHRA and CDR2 is YSYEKL. Trimming left V 3 bases short and J 4 bases short, with 13 bases between. The length of the CDR3 is 14 residues. Here the CDR3 reads CASSHVSTGYEQYF. CDR3 bases: TGCGCCAGCAGCCACGTCTCAACAGGTTACGAGCAGTACTTC.

This clonotype showed up just a few times. This chain joins TRBV7-9 and TRBJ1-2, with a possible D match to TRBD1 (6 bases). Germline CDR1 and CDR2: SEHNR and FQNEAQ (reference sequence). The CDR3 is 15 residues long. V was pared by 4 bases and J by 3 bases, with 15 bases between. The CDR3 bases are TGTGCCAGCAGCTCCAGGACAGCCGCTTACTATGGCTACACCTTC. It specifies CASSSRTAAYYGYTF.

This clonotype was counted between two and nine times. This chain joins TRBV6-2 or TRBV6-3 and TRBJ1-4; D gene unclear. Germline loops: CDR1 MNHEY, CDR2 SVGEGT. Between the trimmed V and J ends, which lost 6 bases and 8 bases, there was a span of 13 bases. This CDR3 is built from 13 residues. This CDR3 reads CASRNPTDEKLFF. CDR3 coding DNA: TGTGCCAGCAGGAACCCCACCGACGAAAAACTGTTTTTT.

The V and J genes are TRBV3-1 and TRBJ1-2, with D perhaps TRBD1 (6 bases). This CDR3 has 16 residues. Trimming cost V 7 bases and J 3 bases, with 21 bases left between them. In germline, CDR1 is LGHDT, CDR2 YNNKEL (reference sequence). In DNA form, the CDR3 reads TGTGCCAGCACCCCAGCCATATTTCAGGGGTACTATGGCTACACCTTC. It encodes CASTPAIFQGYYGYTF.

This clonotype turned up a few times. The genes are TRBV24-1 and TRBJ2-1; D is unclear. Trimming removed 3 bases from V and 12 bases from J, with 8 bases in between. CDR3 length equals 11 residues. The V gene's germline CDR1 is KGHDR and CDR2 SFDVKD. CDR3 amino acids: CATSDTQSQFF. The CDR3 DNA reads TGTGCCACCAGTGATACACAGTCGCAGTTCTTC.

This clonotype was recorded many times. The chain recombines TRBV19 with TRBJ2-7; D call uncertain. V was pared by 3 bases and J by 0 bases, with 6 bases between. The CDR3 is 13 residues long. Germline CDR1 is LNHDA and CDR2 is SQIVND (reference sequence). Here the CDR3 DNA reads TGTGCCAGTAGTATCACAGACTCCTACGAGCAGTACTTC. It yields the protein CASSITDSYEQYF.

This clonotype has only a few counts. The rearrangement links TRBV20-1 to TRBJ1-2, with D perhaps TRBD1 (5 bases). Trimming cost V 0 bases and J 7 bases, with 12 bases left between them. Germline-derived CDR1 and CDR2 are DFQATT and SNEGSKA (reference sequence). This CDR3 comprises 13 residues. The CDR3 DNA follows: TGCAGTGCTAGAGAAAAAGAGGGACCTGGCTACACCTTC. Amino acid sequence: CSAREKEGPGYTF.